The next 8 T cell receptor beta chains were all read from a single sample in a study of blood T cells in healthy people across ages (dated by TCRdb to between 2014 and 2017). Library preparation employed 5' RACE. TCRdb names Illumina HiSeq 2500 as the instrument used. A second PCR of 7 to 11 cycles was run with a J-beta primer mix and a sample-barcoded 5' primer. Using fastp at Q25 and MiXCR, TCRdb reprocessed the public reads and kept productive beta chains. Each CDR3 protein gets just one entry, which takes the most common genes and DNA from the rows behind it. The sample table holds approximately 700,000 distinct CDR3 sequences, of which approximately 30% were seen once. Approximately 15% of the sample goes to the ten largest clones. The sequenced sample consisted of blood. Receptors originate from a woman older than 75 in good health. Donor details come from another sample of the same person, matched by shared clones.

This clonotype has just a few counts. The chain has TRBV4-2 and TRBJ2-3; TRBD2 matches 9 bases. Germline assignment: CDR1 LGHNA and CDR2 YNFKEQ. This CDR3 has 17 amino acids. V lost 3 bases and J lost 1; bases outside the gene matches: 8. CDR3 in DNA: TGTGCCAGCAGCCATTCCGGAGCGGGGGGAGGCACAGATACGCAGTATTTT. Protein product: CASSHSGAGGGTDTQYF.

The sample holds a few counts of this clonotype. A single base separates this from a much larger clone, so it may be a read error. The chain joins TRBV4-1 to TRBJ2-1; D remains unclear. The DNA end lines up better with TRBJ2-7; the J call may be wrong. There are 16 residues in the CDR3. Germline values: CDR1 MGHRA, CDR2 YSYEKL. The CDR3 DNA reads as TGCGCCAGCAGCTTCCGACTTGGAAGCTCCTACAATGAGCAGTACTTC. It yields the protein CASSFRLGSSYNEQYF.

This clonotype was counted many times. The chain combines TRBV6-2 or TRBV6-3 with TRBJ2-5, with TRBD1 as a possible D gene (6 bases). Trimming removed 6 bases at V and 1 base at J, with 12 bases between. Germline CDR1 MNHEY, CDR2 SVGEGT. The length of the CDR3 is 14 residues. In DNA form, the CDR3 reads TGTGCCAGCAGCAAGGAAGGGGGCCAAGAGACCCAGTACTTC. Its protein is CASSKEGGQETQYF.

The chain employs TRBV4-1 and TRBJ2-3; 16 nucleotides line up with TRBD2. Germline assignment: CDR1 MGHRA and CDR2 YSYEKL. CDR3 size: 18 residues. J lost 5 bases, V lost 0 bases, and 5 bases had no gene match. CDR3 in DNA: TGCGCCAGCAGCCAAGAAGCGGGACTAGCGGGGGGGCAAGATACGCAGTATTTT. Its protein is CASSQEAGLAGGQDTQYF.

CDR3 DNA sequence: TGTGCCCGCAGCAAAGAAGACAGGGGGATGGACTACACCTTC. It is translated as CARSKEDRGMDYTF. The V gene is TRBV21-1, the J gene TRBJ1-2; the table's D call TRBD1 went unverified against the DNA. TRBV21-1 has pseudogene status. The CDR3 is made up of 14 amino acids.

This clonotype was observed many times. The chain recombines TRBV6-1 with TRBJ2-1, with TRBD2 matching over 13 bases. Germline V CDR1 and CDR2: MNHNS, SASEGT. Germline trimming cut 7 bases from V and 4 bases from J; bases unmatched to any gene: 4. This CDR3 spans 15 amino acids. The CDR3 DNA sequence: TGTGCCAGCATACTAGCGGGGGGGCTATACAATGAGCAGTTCTTC. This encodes CASILAGGLYNEQFF.

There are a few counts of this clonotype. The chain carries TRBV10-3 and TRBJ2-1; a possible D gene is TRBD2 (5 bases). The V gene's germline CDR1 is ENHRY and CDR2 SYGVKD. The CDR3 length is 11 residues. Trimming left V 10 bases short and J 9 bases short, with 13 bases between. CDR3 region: CATGSWSEQFF. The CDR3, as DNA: TGTGCCACTGGGAGTTGGAGTGAGCAGTTCTTC.

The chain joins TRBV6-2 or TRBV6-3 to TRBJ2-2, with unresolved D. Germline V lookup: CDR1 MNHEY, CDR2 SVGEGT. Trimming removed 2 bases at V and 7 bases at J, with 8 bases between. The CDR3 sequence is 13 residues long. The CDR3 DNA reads TGTGCCAGCAGTTACGGTATAGGCGGGGAGCTGTTTTTT. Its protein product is CASSYGIGGELFF.